These 13 T cell receptor beta chains share one sample of origin, sequenced in a study of shared clonotypes between healthy human individuals. The protocol was immunoSEQ multiplex PCR, while the TCRdb copy is restricted to in-frame clones and leaves out a portion. Of approximately 480,000 clones in the sample, approximately 79% are singletons; the top ten hold around an eighth. The sample was PBMCs. The origin of the receptors is a woman in her 40s in good health. Some clones in this sample may be carry-over from other donors' samples.

Comment on this clone: A much larger clone differs from this one at a single base, so this may be a read error. The chain joins TRBV7-8 to TRBJ2-5; the match to TRBD1 covers 9 bases. V trimming: 5 bases; J trimming: 3 bases; junction bases outside the gene matches: 1. Germline V gene sequence: CDR1 SGHVS, CDR2 FQNEAQ. This CDR3 spans 13 amino acids. This chain's CDR3 is CASSRDREETQYF. The CDR3 DNA reads as TGTGCCAGCAGCCGGGACAGGGAAGAGACCCAGTACTTC. The full variable domain, rest sourced from reference TRBV7-8 and TRBJ2-5, is GAGVSQSPRYKVAKRGQDVALRCDPISGHVSLFWYQQALGQGPEFLTYFQNEAQLDKSGLPSDRFFAERPEGSVSTLKIQRTQQEDSAVYLCASSRDREETQYFGPGTRLLVL.

This chain connects TRBV28 to TRBJ2-7; 14 bases are a match to TRBD2. This CDR3 has 15 residues. Per the germline V gene, CDR1 is MDHEN and CDR2 is SYDVKM. Trimming removed 2 bases from V and 4 bases from J; junction bases left unmatched: 1. The CDR3 region is CASSLGLAGGYEQYF. Here the CDR3 DNA reads TGTGCCAGCAGTTTAGGACTAGCGGGAGGTTACGAGCAGTACTTC.

The genes are TRBV9 and TRBJ1-2; tentatively, D is TRBD1 (5 bases). CDR1 and CDR2 from the germline V gene are SGDLS and YYNGEE. Trimming removed 3 bases from V and 6 bases from J, with 21 bases in between. The CDR3 runs 16 residues. CDR3 in amino acids: CASSAQARDRVNGYTF. The DNA of the CDR3 is TGTGCCAGCAGCGCCCAAGCCCGGGACCGGGTGAATGGCTACACCTTC.

The gene calls are TRBV6-1 and TRBJ1-5, with 9 bases identical to TRBD1. The germline V gene encodes CDR1 MNHNS and CDR2 SASEGT. The CDR3 has 18 amino acids. Losses at the gene ends were 3 bases for V and 6 bases for J; bases not matched to a gene: 15. The CDR3 loop is CASSDRDRERTWVQPQHF. The CDR3 region has the DNA TGTGCCAGCAGTGACCGGGACAGGGAACGGACCTGGGTTCAGCCCCAGCATTTT.

The V call is TRBV6-5, the J call TRBJ2-4, with 8 bases fitting TRBD1. Germline loops: CDR1 MNHEY, CDR2 SVGAGI. The CDR3 extends over 14 amino acids. V was pared by 4 bases and J by 8 bases, with 7 bases of the junction left unmatched. The CDR3 DNA reads TGTGCCAGCAGTTCCCCCGACAGGGGTGACATTCAGTACTTC. Residues: CASSSPDRGDIQYF.

Turning to this clone: Relative to the germline gene, one junction end is altered; a read error may explain this. The CDR3, as DNA: TGCGCCAGCGGCCAAGATCTATGGCAGCTGCAGTACTTC. Residues: CASGQDLWQLQYF. This chain connects TRBV4-3 to TRBJ2-7; D uncertain. The CDR3 is made up of 13 amino acids. Germline V lookup: CDR1 LGHNA, CDR2 YSLEER.

The chain uses TRBV27 and TRBJ1-2; no clear D gene. The CDR3 sequence is 14 residues long. Germline CDR1 and CDR2: MNHEY and SMNVEV (reference sequence). Trimming stripped 4 bases from V and 7 bases from J, with 16 bases between. CDR3 loop: CASSSLVRGSGYTF. The CDR3 DNA reads TGTGCCAGCAGTTCCCTCGTCCGGGGTTCTGGCTACACCTTC.

The V gene is TRBV7-8, the J gene TRBJ2-1, with 14 bases lining up with TRBD2. The CDR3 consists of 16 residues. Per germline, CDR1 SGHVS and CDR2 FQNEAQ. V was clipped by 2 bases and J by 7 bases; unmatched bases: 4. CDR3 in DNA: TGTGCCAGCAGCTTAAGGGGACTAGCGGGAGTTAATGAGCAGTTCTTC. It encodes CASSLRGLAGVNEQFF.

This clone has a count of ten or more. This chain joins TRBV11-1 and TRBJ1-2; D is unclear. The CDR3 is made up of 13 amino acids. Trimming took 1 base from V and 2 from J, leaving 5 bases between them. Germline lookup yields CDR1 SGHAT and CDR2 FQDESV (reference sequence). The CDR3 DNA is TGTGCCAGCAGCTTAGACGGAAACTATGGCTACACCTTC. Translating it yields CASSLDGNYGYTF.

V gene TRBV5-1 combines with J gene TRBJ1-4, with 8 positions matching TRBD1. The CDR3 runs 14 residues. V dropped 4 bases and J dropped 8; count of bases not matched to a gene: 7. Germline CDR1 reads SGHRS; CDR2 reads YFSETQ. CDR3 region: CASSLRGPGEKLFF. The CDR3 nucleotides read TGCGCCAGCAGCCTCAGGGGGCCGGGCGAAAAACTGTTTTTT.

The chain has TRBV4-1 and TRBJ2-7; D is unclear. Trimming stripped 0 bases from V and 4 bases from J, with 4 bases between. Germline values: CDR1 MGHRA, CDR2 YSYEKL. The CDR3 consists of 12 residues. The CDR3 DNA follows: TGCGCCAGCAGCCAAGAAGGGTACGAGCAGTACTTC. It yields the protein CASSQEGYEQYF.

This clone showed up just a few times. The rearrangement joins TRBV30 to TRBJ1-2; no clear D. V dropped 2 bases and J dropped 4 bases, with 5 bases sitting between them. CDR1 is GTSNPN and CDR2 is SVGIG in the germline V gene (reference sequence). The CDR3 is made up of 11 amino acids. CDR3 sequence: CAWSFVYGYTF. CDR3 in DNA: TGTGCCTGGAGTTTTGTCTATGGCTACACCTTC.

This clone was counted once. The V call is TRBV18, the J call TRBJ2-1; D is undetermined. The length of the CDR3 is 16 residues. V was cut by 6 bases and J by 5 bases, with 20 bases left in between. Germline-derived CDR1 and CDR2 are KGHSH and LQKENI. CDR3 DNA: TGTGCCAGCTCCCTCGGTCTCCCCCCTCCTGACAATGAGCAGTTCTTC. Amino acids: CASSLGLPPPDNEQFF. The full variable domain, its missing parts supplied by reference TRBV18 and TRBJ2-1, is NAGVMQNPRHLVRRRGQEARLRCSPMKGHSHVYWYRQLPEEGLKFMVYLQKENIIDESGMPKERFSAEFPKEGPSILRIQQVVRGDSAAYFCASSLGLPPPDNEQFFGPGTRLTVL.